This TCR beta chain was sequenced for a study of pediatric ulcerative colitis. The wider study: Ulcerative colitis patients had pancolitis or left-sided colitis, with confirming histology. Overall study results and limits: Compared with controls, ulcerative colitis showed greater blood-rectum clone sharing.

This CDR3 contains 12 residues. V was shortened by 3 bases and J by 6 bases, with 9 bases between the two germline ends. CDR1 and CDR2 from the germline V gene are SGHAT and FQNNGV. Colonoscopy and blood draw happened at the same time. Produced via immunoSEQ multiplex PCR; TCRdb's table is partial and in-frame only. This sample has roughly 70,000 clones, with roughly nine tenths found just once. In this sample, this clone turned up once. The antigen is unknown. The chain employs TRBV11-2 and TRBJ2-7, with D unresolved. The sequence derives from a boy younger than 18 with severe ulcerative colitis. The specimen sequenced was blood. The CDR3 DNA reads TGTGCCAGCAGCTTGGTATCTATCGAGCAGTACTTC. Translating gives CASSLVSIEQYF.